This passage covers 15 T cell receptor beta chains from one sample sequenced in a study of T cell responses to AZD1222 COVID-19 vaccine. Measured with immunoSEQ multiplex PCR; TCRdb has only the in-frame clones, and not every one. The data contain some 90,000 clones, 65% to 90% of them singletons. The sample consisted of peripheral blood, taken on day 0 of AZD1222 vaccination. These receptors all stem from an adult in good health.

The gene calls are TRBV29-1 and TRBJ1-1, with a possible D match to TRBD1 (6 bases). The CDR3 runs to 14 residues. CDR1 SQVTM and CDR2 ANQGSEA come from the germline V gene. Trimming pared 2 bases from V and 6 bases from J, leaving 16 bases between. The CDR3, as DNA: TGCAGCGTTGAATTCTGGACAGTTGGTTCTGAAGCTTTCTTT. It encodes CSVEFWTVGSEAFF.

This clone was observed a single time. The chain uses TRBV5-6 and TRBJ2-7; D is uncertain. V lost 3 bases, J lost 6 bases, and 7 bases lay in between. The germline gives CDR1 SGHDT, CDR2 YYEEEE. The CDR3 covers 11 residues. As DNA, the CDR3 is TGTGCCAGCAGCTCCTCCGGCGAGCAGTACTTC. It specifies CASSSSGEQYF.

V gene TRBV11-3 combines with J gene TRBJ2-3; 15 bases are a match to TRBD2. Germline trimming cut 7 bases from V and 3 bases from J; bases unmatched to any gene: 8. There are 17 residues in the CDR3. Germline V gives CDR1 SGHNT, CDR2 YENEEA. CDR3 protein: CASNPGLAGGGTDTQYF. In DNA form, the CDR3 reads TGTGCCAGCAACCCGGGACTAGCGGGAGGCGGAACAGATACGCAGTATTTT.

V and J are TRBV7-9 and TRBJ1-4; 9 nucleotides align to TRBD1. The V gene's germline CDR1 is SEHNR and CDR2 FQNEAQ (reference sequence). The CDR3 runs to 15 residues. The J segment lost 8 bases and the V segment lost 4 bases, leaving 8 bases of the junction unmatched. CDR3 in amino acids: CASSSTQGALEKLFF. Written as DNA, the CDR3 is TGTGCCAGCAGCTCAACACAGGGGGCCCTGGAAAAACTGTTTTTT.

CDR3 nucleotide sequence: TGCAGCGCGTTCCGGGACAGGGGTTTCAATGAGCAGTTCTTC. It translates to CSAFRDRGFNEQFF. The V gene is TRBV29-1, the J gene TRBJ2-1; TRBD1 agrees at 10 bases. Looked up from germline, CDR1 is SQVTM and CDR2 is ANQGSEA. The CDR3 is 14 residues long. J was trimmed by 6 bases and V by 7 bases; bases with no gene match: 9.

The chain has TRBV7-2 and TRBJ1-5; no clear D. Trimming removed 3 bases at V and 3 bases at J, with 9 bases between. This CDR3 has 14 amino acids. From germline, CDR1 is SGHTA and CDR2 FQGNSA. The CDR3 region has the DNA TGTGCCAGCAGCTTTGGCCAGCCCAATCAGCCCCAGCATTTT. This encodes CASSFGQPNQPQHF.

The V and J genes are TRBV7-9 and TRBJ1-2; no clear D. This CDR3 has 15 amino acids. V shed 1 base and J shed 8 bases, with 17 bases lying between them. CDR1 is SEHNR and CDR2 is FQNEAQ in the germline V gene (reference sequence). CDR3 amino acids: CASSLVLSAFRGYTF. The CDR3 DNA follows: TGTGCCAGCAGCTTAGTTCTATCAGCGTTTAGAGGCTACACCTTC. The entire variable domain, with the rest obtained from reference TRBV7-9 and TRBJ1-2, is as follows: DTGVSQNPRHKITKRGQNVTFRCDPISEHNRLYWYRQTLGQGPEFLTYFQNEAQLEKSRLLSDRFSAERPKGSFSTLEIQRTEQGDSAMYLCASSLVLSAFRGYTFGSGTRLTVV.

CDR3 in amino acids: CASSPTEAYGYTF. CDR3 coding DNA: TGTGCCAGCAGCCCCACAGAGGCCTATGGCTACACCTTC. V usage is TRBV11-2 and J usage is TRBJ1-2; D is undetermined. V was pared by 5 bases and J by 4 bases, with 11 bases between. There are 13 residues in the CDR3. Germline CDR1 SGHAT, CDR2 FQNNGV.

This CDR3 reads CAISESNSIGLNTEAFF. DNA of the CDR3: TGTGCCATCAGTGAGTCGAACTCGATAGGGTTAAACACTGAAGCTTTCTTT. This chain connects TRBV10-3 to TRBJ1-1; D is unresolved. The CDR3 is made up of 17 amino acids. Germline CDR1 ENHRY, CDR2 SYGVKD. With 0 bases removed from V and 2 bases from J, the gap between germline ends came to 16 bases.

This clone has a single count. The gene calls are TRBV19 and TRBJ1-6; weak D call: TRBD1 (5 bases). The germline V gene has CDR1 LNHDA and CDR2 SQIVND (reference sequence). The CDR3 totals 14 residues. The V and J ends lost 5 bases and 10 bases respectively, with 15 bases between them. CDR3 bases: TGTGCCAGTAGTTCAAGGGGACCGGAGTCACCCCTCCACTTT. Protein sequence: CASSSRGPESPLHF.

The chain couples TRBV5-4 to TRBJ2-7; the match to TRBD2 covers 9 bases. With V trimmed by 4 bases and J by 3 bases, 11 bases remained unmatched. Germline CDR1 and CDR2: SGHNT and YYREEE (reference sequence). This CDR3 spans 16 amino acids. Here the CDR3 reads CASSVQVSGSFYEQYF. Here the CDR3 DNA reads TGTGCCAGCAGCGTCCAGGTTAGCGGGAGCTTCTACGAGCAGTACTTC.

The chain links TRBV9 to TRBJ2-3; D may be TRBD1 (6 bases). Germline lookup yields CDR1 SGDLS and CDR2 YYNGEE. This CDR3 has 15 residues. V was clipped by 0 bases and J by 5 bases, with 13 bases between them. The CDR3 sequence is CASSVDPRGEDTQYF. The CDR3 region has the DNA TGTGCCAGCAGCGTAGACCCCAGGGGAGAAGATACGCAGTATTTT.

This clone occurred once. The chain employs TRBV6-5 and TRBJ2-7; 9 bases align to TRBD2. The trim removed 5 bases at V and 9 bases at J, leaving 8 bases unmatched. The CDR3 is 13 residues long. In germline, CDR1 is MNHEY, CDR2 SVGAGI. CDR3 residues: CASSKREEPGQYF. The CDR3 DNA sequence: TGTGCCAGCAGTAAGCGGGAGGAGCCGGGGCAGTACTTC.

The V and J genes are TRBV11-3 and TRBJ2-1; 8 nucleotides line up with TRBD2. In germline, CDR1 is SGHNT, CDR2 YENEEA. Trimming cost V 1 base and J 5 bases; bases outside gene matches: 7. The CDR3 is made up of 16 amino acids. The CDR3 DNA reads TGTGCCAGCAGCTTAGGAGCGGGACTAGAGCACAATGAGCAGTTCTTC. It is translated as CASSLGAGLEHNEQFF.

V gene TRBV10-3 combines with J gene TRBJ2-1, with 11 bases fitting TRBD2. The length of the CDR3 is 18 residues. Germline V CDR1 and CDR2: ENHRY, SYGVKD. Unmatched junction bases numbered 14, after V lost 2 bases and J lost 8 bases. CDR3 DNA sequence: TGTGCCATCAGTGAGGTTGGGTCCACTAGCGGGAGCCTCTATGAGCAGTTCTTC. Translated: CAISEVGSTSGSLYEQFF.